This passage covers 26 T cell receptor beta chains from one sample sequenced in a study of T cell repertoires in cytomegalovirus infection (dated by TCRdb to about 2019). Sequenced on an Illumina HiSeq 1500. The public reads were quality trimmed at Q25 with fastp and then assembled into clones with MiXCR by TCRdb, keeping productive beta chains. Every entry covers one CDR3 protein and lists the most common genes and DNA from its rows. In all, the sample holds fewer than 700,000 distinct CDR3 sequences, and less than 25% of those were seen once. The top ten clones comprise under 8.5% of the sample. The sample taken for sequencing was CD8+ T cells from PBMCs. Receptors originate from a human donor in good health (CMV status not recorded). Some clones in this sample may be carry-over from other donors' samples.

This clonotype was observed many times. V is TRBV7-6 and J is TRBJ2-3; D unresolved. Germline CDR1 SGHVS, CDR2 FNYEAQ. V was shortened by 3 bases and J by 6 bases, with 13 bases between the two germline ends. The CDR3 has 14 residues. CDR3 region: CASSFLGFRDTQYF. The CDR3 DNA reads as TGTGCCAGCAGCTTCCTGGGGTTCAGGGATACGCAGTATTTT.

This clonotype has more than one count but fewer than ten. This chain joins TRBV7-2 and TRBJ2-3, with 9 positions matching TRBD2. The CDR3 extends over 16 amino acids. Germline CDR1 and CDR2: SGHTA and FQGNSA. Unmatched junction bases numbered 7, after V lost 4 bases and J lost 2 bases. The CDR3 DNA reads TGTGCCAGCAGCTCGTATAGCGGGGGTTACACAGATACGCAGTATTTT. Translated: CASSSYSGGYTDTQYF. Based on the CDR3 plus reference TRBV7-2 and TRBJ2-3, the full variable domain is GAGVSQSPSNKVTEKGKDVELRCDPISGHTALYWYRQSLGQGLEFLIYFQGNSAPDKSGLPSDRFSAERTGGSVSTLTIQRTQQEDSAVYLCASSSYSGGYTDTQYFGPGTRLTVL.

This chain connects TRBV14 to TRBJ1-1; no firm D call. Trimming took off 2 bases at V and 1 base at J, with 5 bases between the two ends. Germline-derived CDR1 and CDR2 are SGHDN and FVKESK. The CDR3 extends over 13 amino acids. CDR3 DNA: TGTGCCAGCAGCCAAAGCCAGAACACTGAAGCTTTCTTT. This sequence encodes CASSQSQNTEAFF. The complete variable domain, with remaining parts taken from reference TRBV14 and TRBJ1-1, reads EAGVTQFPSHSVIEKGQTVTLRCDPISGHDNLYWYRRVMGKEIKFLLHFVKESKQDESGMPNNRFLAERTGGTYSTLKVQPAELEDSGVYFCASSQSQNTEAFFGQGTRLTVV.

This clonotype was recorded many times. V and J are TRBV27 and TRBJ2-5; no firm D call. Germline V gene lookup returns CDR1 MNHEY and CDR2 SMNVEV (reference sequence). The CDR3 totals 12 residues. Between the trimmed V and J ends, which lost 4 bases and 5 bases, there was a span of 8 bases. The CDR3 is CASSYNGETQYF. The CDR3, as DNA: TGTGCCAGCAGTTACAATGGGGAGACCCAGTACTTC.

This clonotype was counted between two and nine times. V is TRBV12-3 or TRBV12-4 and J is TRBJ2-2, with 8 bases matching TRBD1. The CDR3 has 15 residues. V lost 8 bases, J lost 6 bases, and 11 bases stayed unmatched. The CDR3 is CASVTGQGAPGELFF. The CDR3 coding sequence is TGTGCCAGCGTAACAGGGCAGGGGGCGCCCGGGGAGCTGTTTTTT.

This clonotype showed up just a few times. The chain combines TRBV14 with TRBJ2-1; D remains unclear. The V gene's germline CDR1 is SGHDN and CDR2 FVKESK. This CDR3 is 13 amino acids long. The V end lost 4 bases, the J end lost 10 bases, and 14 bases lay between the germline ends. CDR3 protein: CASSLGLGLEQFF. In nucleotides, the CDR3 is TGTGCCAGCAGCCTCGGTTTGGGTCTCGAGCAGTTCTTC.

This clonotype showed up many times. The chain links TRBV29-1 to TRBJ2-1; possibly TRBD2 for D (6 bases). Germline V CDR1 and CDR2: SQVTM, ANQGSEA. The CDR3 spans 14 residues. Between the trimmed V and J ends, which lost 8 bases and 8 bases, there was a span of 22 bases. This CDR3 is CSSCGEKRGDEQFF. Written as DNA, the CDR3 is TGCAGCTCCTGCGGGGAAAAGCGAGGGGATGAGCAGTTCTTC.

The rearrangement links TRBV12-5 to TRBJ2-2, with D possibly matching TRBD1 (5 bases). The CDR3 spans 16 residues. Trimming shortened V by 0 bases and J by 1 base, and 9 bases separated the two germline ends. Germline V gene sequence: CDR1 LGHNT, CDR2 FRNRAP. The CDR3 DNA reads as TGTGCTAGTGGTTTGGTTTGGCAGGGGAACACCGGGGAGCTGTTTTTT. Translation gives CASGLVWQGNTGELFF.

Only a few counts were recorded for this clonotype. This chain connects TRBV5-5 to TRBJ2-1; 13 bases fit TRBD2. This CDR3 spans 15 amino acids. CDR1 and CDR2 from the germline V gene are SGHKS and YYEKEE (reference sequence). V was clipped by 3 bases and J by 10 bases; unmatched bases: 7. The CDR3 nucleotides are TGTGCCAGCAGCTCTCGGACTAGCGGGGGCCGCGAGCAGTTCTTC. Amino acids: CASSSRTSGGREQFF.

This clonotype was counted between two and nine times. The rearrangement uses TRBV12-3 or TRBV12-4 and TRBJ2-1; possible D gene TRBD2, 6 bases. Deletions cut 5 bases from V and 2 bases from J, with 16 bases between. The CDR3 spans 16 residues. The DNA of the CDR3 is TGTGCCAGCAGTCAGCCGGGACTTCTTACCTACAATGAGCAGTTCTTC. Protein sequence: CASSQPGLLTYNEQFF.

This clonotype came up many times. The V call is TRBV28, the J call TRBJ2-5, with TRBD1 matching 9 bases. Losses at the gene ends were 7 bases for V and 4 bases for J; bases not matched to a gene: 7. The CDR3 length is 14 residues. Germline V CDR1 and CDR2: MDHEN, SYDVKM. For the CDR3, the DNA is TGTGCCAGCACCCGGGACAGGGTGACAGAGACCCAGTACTTC. Protein sequence: CASTRDRVTETQYF.

The CDR3 here is CSARSWEARNSPLHF. Here the CDR3 DNA reads TGCAGTGCTAGATCGTGGGAGGCGAGGAATTCACCCCTCCACTTT. The V gene is TRBV20-1, the J gene TRBJ1-6; D call uncertain. CDR1 and CDR2 from the germline V gene are DFQATT and SNEGSKA (reference sequence). CDR3 length: 15 residues. Trimming took off 2 bases at V and 7 bases at J, with 15 bases between the two ends.

A few counts support this clonotype. The J gene is TRBJ1-2, the V gene TRBV7-8, with 8 bases aligning to TRBD1. With 5 bases clipped from V and 3 bases from J, the junction kept 8 bases outside the gene matches. This CDR3 comprises 15 residues. CDR1 and CDR2 from the germline V gene are SGHVS and FQNEAQ. The CDR3 sequence is CASSTPTGVDYGYTF. DNA for the CDR3: TGTGCCAGCAGCACCCCGACAGGGGTGGACTATGGCTACACCTTC.

The CDR3 sequence is CASSSPREETQYF. CDR3 bases: TGCGCCAGCAGTTCCCCAAGGGAAGAGACCCAGTACTTC. The chain carries TRBV23-1 and TRBJ2-5; D is ambiguous. TRBV23-1 is an ORF for which the function is uncertain. V was shortened by 5 bases and J by 3 bases, with 10 bases between the two germline ends. The CDR3 contains 13 residues.

V and J are TRBV6-6 and TRBJ2-6, with TRBD1 as a possible D gene (5 bases). V was clipped by 7 bases and J by 4 bases, with 14 bases between them. Per germline, CDR1 MNHNY and CDR2 SVGAGI (reference sequence). The CDR3 has 15 residues. DNA for the CDR3: TGTGCCAGCACCCCCCGGACACGAGGGGCCAACGTCCTGACTTTC. This codes for CASTPRTRGANVLTF.

Points on this clonotype: A clone one base away is much larger, so this may be a read error. For the CDR3, the DNA is TGTGCCAGCAGTGTCTCGGGCTCCTTGGACGATGAGCAGTTCTTC. It codes for CASSVSGSLDDEQFF. The chain links TRBV6-6 to TRBJ2-1, with no clear D. From germline, CDR1 is MNHNY and CDR2 SVGAGI (reference sequence). The CDR3 spans 15 residues. Deletions cut 5 bases from V and 8 bases from J, with 19 bases between.

This clonotype has ten or more counts. This CDR3 reads CASSLRLAYNEQFF. CDR3 sequence (DNA): TGTGCCAGCAGCTTACGCCTTGCCTACAATGAGCAGTTCTTC. This chain joins TRBV7-8 and TRBJ2-1; no clear D. Germline CDR1 and CDR2: SGHVS and FQNEAQ. V was trimmed by 2 bases and J by 2 bases, leaving 7 bases between them. This CDR3 has 14 residues. Complete variable domain (other parts from reference TRBV7-8 and TRBJ2-1): GAGVSQSPRYKVAKRGQDVALRCDPISGHVSLFWYQQALGQGPEFLTYFQNEAQLDKSGLPSDRFFAERPEGSVSTLKIQRTQQEDSAVYLCASSLRLAYNEQFFGPGTRLTVL.

V and J are TRBV5-6 and TRBJ1-1, with a possible D match to TRBD1 (5 bases). This CDR3 comprises 16 residues. The germline V gene has CDR1 SGHDT and CDR2 YYEEEE. V was cut by 4 bases and J by 5 bases, with 21 bases left in between. The CDR3 spells CASSNRDSLTRTEAFF. CDR3 DNA sequence: TGTGCCAGCAGCAATCGGGACTCTTTGACGAGGACTGAAGCTTTCTTT.

This clonotype came up many times. The chain joins TRBV7-6 to TRBJ2-5; a weak D match, TRBD2 (5 bases). Germline CDR1 and CDR2: SGHVS and FNYEAQ. V lost 6 bases, J lost 4 bases, and 24 bases lay in between. The CDR3 covers 17 residues. The CDR3 DNA follows: TGTGCCAGCAGAGGCCTAGCCCCCCCCTTGGCGAGAGAGACCCAGTACTTC. Translation: CASRGLAPPLARETQYF.

J is TRBJ2-7 and V is TRBV20-1; 9 positions agree with TRBD2. Germline V CDR1 and CDR2: DFQATT, SNEGSKA (reference sequence). The CDR3 runs to 14 residues. With 1 base clipped from V and 4 bases from J, the junction kept 5 bases outside the gene matches. Written as DNA, the CDR3 is TGCAGTGCTAGAGCGGCGGGGGGGCGGTACGAGCAGTACTTC. Protein sequence: CSARAAGGRYEQYF.

This clonotype came up a few times. An end of the junction differs from the germline gene, which may be a read error. The chain uses TRBV7-6 and TRBJ2-6; D might be TRBD1 or TRBD2, each matching 5 bases. This CDR3 is built from 18 residues. Germline V gene data show CDR1 as SGHVS and CDR2 as FNYEAQ. The chain's CDR3 is CASSLDPGANVGANVLTF. The CDR3 DNA sequence: TGTGCTAGCAGCTTAGATCCCGGGGCCAACGTCGGGGCCAACGTCCTGACTTTC.

The chain recombines TRBV29-1 with TRBJ1-1; tentatively, D is TRBD1 (5 bases). Germline V lookup: CDR1 SQVTM, CDR2 ANQGSEA. Between the trimmed V and J ends, which lost 5 bases and 1 base, there was a span of 17 bases. This CDR3 region has 15 residues. The CDR3: CSVRGRARKNTEAFF. The CDR3 DNA sequence: TGCAGCGTTCGGGGACGGGCTCGGAAGAACACTGAAGCTTTCTTT.

For this clonotype: With a much larger clone just one base away, this may be a read error. This chain connects TRBV7-8 to TRBJ2-1; 8 bases are a match to TRBD1. Per the germline V gene, CDR1 is SGHVS and CDR2 is FQNEAQ. There are 16 residues in the CDR3. Germline trimming cut 4 bases from V and 7 bases from J; bases unmatched to any gene: 12. The CDR3 here is CASSSSPGQAGNEQFF. CDR3 in DNA: TGTGCCAGCAGCTCTAGCCCGGGACAGGCTGGGAATGAGCAGTTCTTC.

About this clonotype itself: Possible read error: a much larger clone is one base away. The chain is built from TRBV27 and TRBJ2-1; 9 bases agree with TRBD2. V shed 0 bases and J 7 bases; nucleotides not matched to a gene: 10. The CDR3 has 17 residues. Germline values: CDR1 MNHEY, CDR2 SMNVEV (reference sequence). DNA for the CDR3: TGTGCCAGCAGTTTATCGTATGGCGGGGGGGCAAGAAATGAGCAGTTCTTC. Its translation is CASSLSYGGGARNEQFF.

V and J are TRBV27 and TRBJ2-7; 10 bases fit TRBD1. CDR3 length: 15 amino acids. Germline values: CDR1 MNHEY, CDR2 SMNVEV (reference sequence). The V segment lost 3 bases and the J segment 2 bases; nucleotides outside the gene matches: 4. CDR3 loop: CASSFLGQGAYEQYF. The CDR3 nucleotides read TGTGCCAGCAGTTTCCTTGGACAGGGGGCCTACGAGCAGTACTTC.

Many counts were recorded for this clonotype. The rearrangement joins TRBV7-9 to TRBJ2-7, with TRBD1 identical over 12 bases. Trimming removed 5 bases from V and 0 bases from J; junction bases left unmatched: 23. The CDR3 has 22 residues. CDR1 is SEHNR and CDR2 is FQNEAQ in the germline V gene (reference sequence). The chain's CDR3 is CASSAWDGIRDRGRGNSYEQYF. Here the CDR3 DNA reads TGTGCCAGCAGCGCCTGGGACGGAATCCGGGACAGGGGGCGCGGGAACTCCTACGAGCAGTACTTC. The full variable domain, completed using reference TRBV7-9 and TRBJ2-7, is DTGVSQNPRHKITKRGQNVTFRCDPISEHNRLYWYRQTLGQGPEFLTYFQNEAQLEKSRLLSDRFSAERPKGSFSTLEIQRTEQGDSAMYLCASSAWDGIRDRGRGNSYEQYFGPGTRLTVT.